This T cell receptor (beta chain) was captured in a study of T cell responses to AZD1222 COVID-19 vaccine. Study findings and constraints: Only a handful of individuals given AZD1222 were seropositive at baseline.

As concerns this clone: Its specificity is not known.

The repertoire was sequenced with immunoSEQ multiplex PCR; TCRdb's copy has only in-frame clones and lacks some. The sample lists 140,000 to 150,000 clones; roughly 92% were seen once. The V and J ends lost 5 bases and 2 bases respectively, with 10 bases between them. Germline V lookup: CDR1 SEHNR, CDR2 FQNEAQ (reference sequence). The CDR3 is 13 residues long. The sequencing here drew on peripheral blood, taken on day 0 of AZD1222 vaccination. The source is an adult in good health. V usage is TRBV7-9 and J usage is TRBJ2-7; tentatively, D is TRBD1 (5 bases). Written as DNA, the CDR3 is TGTGCCAGCAGCATTGACAGTCCCTACGAGCAGTACTTC. Encoded protein: CASSIDSPYEQYF. The whole variable domain, filled in from reference TRBV7-9 and TRBJ2-7, reads DTGVSQNPRHKITKRGQNVTFRCDPISEHNRLYWYRQTLGQGPEFLTYFQNEAQLEKSRLLSDRFSAERPKGSFSTLEIQRTEQGDSAMYLCASSIDSPYEQYFGPGTRLTVT.